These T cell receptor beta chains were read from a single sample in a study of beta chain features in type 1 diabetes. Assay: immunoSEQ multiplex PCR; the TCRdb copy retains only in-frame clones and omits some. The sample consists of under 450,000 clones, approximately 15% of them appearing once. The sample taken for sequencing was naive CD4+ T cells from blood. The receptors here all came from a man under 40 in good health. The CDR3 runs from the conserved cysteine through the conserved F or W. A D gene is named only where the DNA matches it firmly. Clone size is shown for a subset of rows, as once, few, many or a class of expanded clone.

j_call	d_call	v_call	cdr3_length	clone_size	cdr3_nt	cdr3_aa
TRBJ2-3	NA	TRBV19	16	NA	TGTGCCAGTAGTCCATCGCTAGCGAGAAGCACAGATACGCAGTATTTT	CASSPSLARSTDTQYF
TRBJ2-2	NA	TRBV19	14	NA	TGTGCCAGTAGTCCTTCGGCGAACACCGGGGAGCTGTTTTTT	CASSPSANTGELFF
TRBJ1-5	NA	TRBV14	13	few	TGTGCCAGCAGCCAAGATAGGGGAGGCCTCCAGCATTTT	CASSQDRGGLQHF
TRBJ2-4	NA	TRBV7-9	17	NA	TGTGCCAGCAGCCCCCCGGGGCGGCGGGGAGACGGTGACATTCAGTACTTC	CASSPPGRRGDGDIQYF
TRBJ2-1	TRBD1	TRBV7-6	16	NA	TGTGCCAGCAGCTTAGCCCTGGGGACAGTTGGGAATGAGCAGTTCTTC	CASSLALGTVGNEQFF
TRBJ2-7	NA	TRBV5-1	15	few	TGCGCCAGCAGCTGGGGAAAGACAGCCTCCTACGAGCAGTACTTC	CASSWGKTASYEQYF
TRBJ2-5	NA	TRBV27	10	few	TGTGCCAGCGGGAGAGAGACCCAGTACTTC	CASGRETQYF
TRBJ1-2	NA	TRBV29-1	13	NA	TGCAGCGTTGAAGGCGGCGGCTACTATGGCTACACCTTC	CSVEGGGYYGYTF
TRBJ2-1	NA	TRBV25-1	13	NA	TGTGCCAGCAGTGGACCGGGAAACAATGAGCAGTTCTTC	CASSGPGNNEQFF
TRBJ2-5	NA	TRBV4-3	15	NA	TGCGCCAGCAGCGAATACCGGGACTACCAAGAGACCCAGTACTTC	CASSEYRDYQETQYF
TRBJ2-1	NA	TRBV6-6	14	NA	TGTGCCAGCACAGTACACAGGGCAGGTAATGAGCAGTTCTTC	CASTVHRAGNEQFF
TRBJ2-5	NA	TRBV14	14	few	TGTGCCAGCAGCCAGCGGCTAGGGGCAGAGACCCAGTACTTC	CASSQRLGAETQYF
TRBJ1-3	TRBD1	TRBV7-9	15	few	TGTGCCAGCAGGCCTACAGGGGGTACAGGAAACACCATATATTTT	CASRPTGGTGNTIYF
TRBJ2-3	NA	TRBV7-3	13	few	TGTGCCAGCAGCTTTATGGAGGCAGATACGCAGTATTTT	CASSFMEADTQYF
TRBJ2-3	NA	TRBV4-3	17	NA	TGCGCCAGCAGCCCTTTTCCCCTGACTGGTGGATCAGATACGCAGTATTTT	CASSPFPLTGGSDTQYF
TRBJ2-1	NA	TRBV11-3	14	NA	TGTGCCAGCAGCTTAGATTCGGGGCGAACAAAGCAGTTCTTC	CASSLDSGRTKQFF
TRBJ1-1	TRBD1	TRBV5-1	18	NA	TGCGCCAGCAGCTTGGACAGGGGACTCACCCCTATGAACACTGAAGCTTTCTTT	CASSLDRGLTPMNTEAFF
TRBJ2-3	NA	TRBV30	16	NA	TGTGCCTGGAGCTACTCAATAAGCGCCAACACAGATACGCAGTATTTT	CAWSYSISANTDTQYF
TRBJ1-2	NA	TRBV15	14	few	TGTGCCACCAGCAACCGGCGGGGGCCAGGAGGCTACACCTTC	CATSNRRGPGGYTF
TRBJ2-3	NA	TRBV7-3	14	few	TGTGCCAGCAGCTCCCCAGGAAGTCCAGATACGCAGTATTTT	CASSSPGSPDTQYF
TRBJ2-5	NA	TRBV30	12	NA	TGTGCCTGGAGTGCACGGGAAGAGACCCAGTACTTC	CAWSAREETQYF
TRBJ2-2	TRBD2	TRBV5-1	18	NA	TGCGCCAGCAGCTTGCGACTAGCGGCCCCCGGGAGCACCGGGGAGCTGTTTTTT	CASSLRLAAPGSTGELFF
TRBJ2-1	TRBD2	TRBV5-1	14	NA	TGCGCCAGCAGCTCTAGGGAGGGGTACAATGAGCAGTTCTTC	CASSSREGYNEQFF
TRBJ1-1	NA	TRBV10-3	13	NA	TGTGCCATCAGAAGAGAGTTGAACACTGAAGCTTTCTTT	CAIRRELNTEAFF
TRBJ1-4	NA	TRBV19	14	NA	TGTGCCAGTAGTATTGAAGGGATCGGCGAAAAACTGTTTTTT	CASSIEGIGEKLFF
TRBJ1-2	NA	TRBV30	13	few	TGTGCCTGGAGTCCTCGAAGTGTTTATGGCTACACCTTC	CAWSPRSVYGYTF
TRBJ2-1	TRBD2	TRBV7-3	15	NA	TGTGCCAGCAGCCCGGGACTAGCGGGAGGCTATGAGCAGTTCTTC	CASSPGLAGGYEQFF
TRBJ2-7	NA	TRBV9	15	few	TGTGCCAGCAGCGTAGGAGGAGGGCCTCAGGGAGAGCAGTACTTC	CASSVGGGPQGEQYF
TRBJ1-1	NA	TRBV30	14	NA	TGTGCCTGGAGTGAGGGCCCTGAAGAAACTGAAGCTTTCTTT	CAWSEGPEETEAFF
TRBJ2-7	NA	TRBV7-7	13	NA	TGTGCCAGCAGCTTAGTGGAGGGCCACGAGCAGTACTTC	CASSLVEGHEQYF
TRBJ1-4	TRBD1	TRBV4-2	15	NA	TGTGCCAGCAGCCAAGGAACAGGGGGCCATGAAAAACTGTTTTTT	CASSQGTGGHEKLFF
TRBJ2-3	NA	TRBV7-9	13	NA	TGTGCCAGTCAGGGTAGGAGCACAGATACGCAGTATTTT	CASQGRSTDTQYF
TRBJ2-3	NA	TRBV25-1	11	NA	TGTGCCAGTAGACAGATGGATACGCAGTATTTT	CASRQMDTQYF
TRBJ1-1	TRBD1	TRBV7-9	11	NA	TGTGCCAGCAGTGAGGGGGCGGTGGCTTTCTTT	CASSEGAVAFF
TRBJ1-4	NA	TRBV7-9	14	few	TGTGCCAGCAGCCTCGGGAGAACTAATGAAAAACTGTTTTTT	CASSLGRTNEKLFF
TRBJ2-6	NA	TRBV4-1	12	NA	TGCGCCAGCAGCCGATTGGGGACCGTCCTGACTTTC	CASSRLGTVLTF
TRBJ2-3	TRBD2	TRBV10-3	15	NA	TGTGCCATCAGTGGTTTCCAGCGGGGGACAGATACGCAGTATTTT	CAISGFQRGTDTQYF
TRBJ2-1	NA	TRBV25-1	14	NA	TGTGCCAGCAGTGTGGGAGTCCGGGGGGCTGAGCAGTTCTTC	CASSVGVRGAEQFF
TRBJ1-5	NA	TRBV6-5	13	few	TGTGCCAGCAGTAGGGGGGAGAGTCAGCCCCAGCATTTT	CASSRGESQPQHF
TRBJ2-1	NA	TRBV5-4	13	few	TGTGCCACCTTTAACACAGGGCGAAATGAGCAGTTCTTC	CATFNTGRNEQFF
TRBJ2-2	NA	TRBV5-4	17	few	TGTGCCAGCAGCCCCCCCGGGGTCCCAATCAACACCGGGGAGCTGTTTTTT	CASSPPGVPINTGELFF
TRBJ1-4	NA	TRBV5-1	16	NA	TGCGCCAGCAGCTTGGCCCCAGGAGGGGGGAATGAAAAACTGTTTTTT	CASSLAPGGGNEKLFF
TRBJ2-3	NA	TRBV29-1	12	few	TGCAGCGTTGTTAGGGGGTCAGATACGCAGTATTTT	CSVVRGSDTQYF
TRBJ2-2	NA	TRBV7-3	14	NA	TGTGCCAGCAGCTTAGCAGCGAACACCGGGGAGCTGTTTTTT	CASSLAANTGELFF
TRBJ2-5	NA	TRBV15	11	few	TGTGCCACCAGCACTCAAGAGACCCAGTACTTC	CATSTQETQYF
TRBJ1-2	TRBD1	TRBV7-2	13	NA	TGTGCCAGCAGCCCGCAGGGGGCTTCTGGCTACACCTTC	CASSPQGASGYTF
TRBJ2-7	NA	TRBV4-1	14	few	TGCGCCAGCAGCCAAGGTGGTCAGCCCTACGAGCAGTACTTC	CASSQGGQPYEQYF
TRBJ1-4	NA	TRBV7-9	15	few	TGTGCCAGCAGCTTTGGCAGTGCAACTAATGAAAAACTGTTTTTT	CASSFGSATNEKLFF
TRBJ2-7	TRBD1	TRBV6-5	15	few	TGTGCCAGCAGTCACACTCGGAGGACAGGGAAAGAGCAGTACTTC	CASSHTRRTGKEQYF
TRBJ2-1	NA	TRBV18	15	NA	TGTGCCAGCTCACTTTCAGGAGGCTCCTACAATGAGCAGTTCTTC	CASSLSGGSYNEQFF
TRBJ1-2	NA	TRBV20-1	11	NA	TGCAGAGCCGGGACAAGCTATGGCTACACCTTC	CRAGTSYGYTF
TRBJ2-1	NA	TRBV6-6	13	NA	TGTGCCAGCAGTTATGTGGGATACAATGAGCAGTTCTTC	CASSYVGYNEQFF
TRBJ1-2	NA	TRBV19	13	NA	TGTGCCAGTAGTCTTGACGGATCCTATGGCTACACCTTC	CASSLDGSYGYTF